This record looks at one T cell receptor beta chain sequence and its context. The CDR3 contains 15 residues. Germline CDR1 MGHRA, CDR2 YSYEKL. Trimming took off 0 bases at V and 0 bases at J, with 9 bases between the two ends. The data were obtained in a study of blood T cell repertoires in COVID-19. Study background: Samples representing acute and convalescent COVID-19 were sourced from the United States, Italy and Spain. T cells, B-cell-depleted T cells, or PBMCs supplied cDNA or gDNA.

Original analysis: Estimates of nucleated cell counts were drawn from the amplification of reference gene primers. Measured with immunoSEQ multiplex PCR; TCRdb has only the in-frame clones, and not every one. V, J and clone size are taken as reported in that table, and D and trimming were inferred from the DNA itself. Of under 60,000 clones detected, around nine tenths appear once; the ten largest clones hold under 6.5%. The V and J genes are TRBV4-1 and TRBJ2-7; no firm D call. This sequence was found in a woman aged 55-75 years with COVID-19, enrolled during active disease. Sequenced material: peripheral blood. DNA for the CDR3: TGCGCCAGCAGCCAAGAATTTTCTAGCTCCTACGAGCAGTACTTC. It translates to CASSQEFSSSYEQYF.